This TCR beta chain was sequenced in a study of blood T cell repertoires in COVID-19. Study-wide background: Samples taken during acute and convalescent COVID-19 were collected in the United States, Italy and Spain. The analysed material was cDNA or gDNA that came from T cells, B-cell-depleted T cells, or PBMCs.

Methods used by the authors: Reference gene primer amplification yielded estimated nucleated cell counts. Sequencing used immunoSEQ multiplex PCR; TCRdb keeps in-frame clones, though not all of them. The DNA was the basis for D and trimming; V, J and clone size are from that table. Of about 73,000 clones in the sample, approximately 88% were seen once. This CDR3 spans 14 amino acids. Germline-derived CDR1 and CDR2 are MNHEY and SVGAGI. With 6 bases removed from V and 3 bases from J, the gap between germline ends came to 15 bases. The rearrangement uses TRBV6-5 and TRBJ2-7, with TRBD1 as a possible D gene (6 bases). The receptor's source is an older man with active or convalescent COVID-19. Sequenced sample: peripheral blood. The CDR3 reads CASRRVGGGYEQYF. CDR3 sequence (DNA): TGTGCCAGCAGGCGGGTTGGGGGCGGCTACGAGCAGTACTTC.